These 11 T cell receptor beta chains were sequenced from one sample in a study of cytotoxic CD8 clonotypes in ibrutinib-treated CLL. The assay was immunoSEQ multiplex PCR, and TCRdb's table has in-frame clones only and misses some. The sample consists of some 350,000 clones, about 61% of them appearing once. This material consisted of PBMCs, taken after 36 months of ibrutinib treatment. Source of these receptors: a human donor with chronic lymphocytic leukemia.

This sequence joins TRBV13 and TRBJ2-1, with D possibly TRBD2 on 7 matching bases. CDR3 length equals 13 residues. The germline V gene encodes CDR1 PRHDT and CDR2 FYEKMQ (reference sequence). V lost 5 bases and J lost 9, with 14 bases in between. CDR3 residues: CASSRQGGGEQFF. CDR3 in DNA: TGTGCCAGCAGCCGGCAGGGAGGGGGTGAGCAGTTCTTC. The full variable domain, completed using reference TRBV13 and TRBJ2-1, is AAGVIQSPRHLIKEKRETATLKCYPIPRHDTVYWYQQGPGQDPQFLISFYEKMQSDKGSIPDRFSAQQFSDYHSELNMSSLELGDSALYFCASSRQGGGEQFFGPGTRLTVL.

The rearrangement joins TRBV10-3 to TRBJ2-7; 10 nucleotides agree with TRBD2. CDR1 is ENHRY, CDR2 SYGVKD, per germline. The trim removed 4 bases at V and 0 bases at J, leaving 9 bases unmatched. The CDR3 length is 17 residues. The CDR3 loop is CAISGGGLAQSSYEQYF. Here the CDR3 DNA reads TGTGCCATCAGTGGCGGGGGACTAGCGCAAAGCTCCTACGAGCAGTACTTC.

The chain combines TRBV9 with TRBJ2-1, with unresolved D. Per the germline V gene, CDR1 is SGDLS and CDR2 is YYNGEE. The V end was cut by 3 bases, the J end by 2 bases, with 6 bases between. There are 13 residues in the CDR3. The CDR3 loop is CASSDFPYNEQFF. In DNA, the CDR3 is TGTGCCAGCAGCGACTTCCCCTACAATGAGCAGTTCTTC. Supplemented by reference TRBV9 and TRBJ2-1, the full variable domain reads DSGVTQTPKHLITATGQRVTLRCSPRSGDLSVYWYQQSLDQGLQFLIQYYNGEERAKGNILERFSAQQFPDLHSELNLSSLELGDSALYFCASSDFPYNEQFFGPGTRLTVL.

Here the CDR3 DNA reads TGTGCCAGCAGCGTAGAGTATGGAACCATATATTTT. Its translation is CASSVEYGTIYF. This chain links TRBV9 with TRBJ1-3, with no clear D. There are 12 residues in the CDR3. Per germline, CDR1 SGDLS and CDR2 YYNGEE. Trimming left V 0 bases short and J 10 bases short, with 8 bases between.

The chain joins TRBV19 to TRBJ1-4; D gene uncertain. The germline gives CDR1 LNHDA, CDR2 SQIVND (reference sequence). The length of the CDR3 is 15 residues. V was shortened by 3 bases and J by 0 bases, with 8 bases between the two germline ends. CDR3 nucleotides: TGTGCCAGTAGTATGACGGCCTCAACTAATGAAAAACTGTTTTTT. Translation gives CASSMTASTNEKLFF.

This clone was seen a handful of times. The V call is TRBV6-6, the J call TRBJ1-2; 8 bases match TRBD1. CDR3 length: 14 amino acids. Per germline, CDR1 MNHNY and CDR2 SVGAGI (reference sequence). V gave up 4 bases and J gave up 4 bases; unmatched junction bases: 5. The CDR3 DNA sequence: TGTGCCAGCAGTTCCCGGGACAGGATCTATGGCTACACCTTC. Translation gives CASSSRDRIYGYTF.

This chain joins TRBV19 and TRBJ2-5; D remains unclear. Trimming shortened V by 1 base and J by 5 bases, and 8 bases separated the two germline ends. CDR3 size: 13 residues. CDR1 LNHDA and CDR2 SQIVND come from the germline V gene (reference sequence). The CDR3 is CASSIAVGETQYF. The CDR3 DNA reads as TGTGCCAGTAGTATAGCGGTTGGGGAGACCCAGTACTTC.

The rearrangement links TRBV13 to TRBJ2-1; possibly TRBD1 for D (5 bases). The CDR3 is 16 residues long. Trimming shortened V by 5 bases and J by 10 bases, and 24 bases separated the two germline ends. Germline-derived CDR1 and CDR2 are PRHDT and FYEKMQ (reference sequence). The CDR3 reads CASSMLGALTTREQFF. DNA of the CDR3: TGTGCCAGCAGCATGTTAGGGGCCCTAACTACAAGGGAGCAGTTCTTC.

The chain carries TRBV9 and TRBJ2-1; 11 positions agree with TRBD2. The CDR3 has 16 amino acids. The V and J ends lost 2 bases and 4 bases, in that order; junction bases with no gene match: 5. Germline V gene data show CDR1 as SGDLS and CDR2 as YYNGEE. CDR3 region: CASSVLAGGTYNEQFF. CDR3 sequence (DNA): TGTGCCAGCAGCGTTCTAGCGGGGGGCACGTACAATGAGCAGTTCTTC.

The V and J genes are TRBV21-1 and TRBJ2-4. TRBV21-1 is a listed pseudogene. The length of the CDR3 is 12 residues. The CDR3 here is CATHGGGNIQYF. The DNA for the CDR3 is TGTGCCACCCATGGGGGTGGAAACATTCAGTACTTC.

This sequence joins TRBV18 and TRBJ1-6; no clear D. The V gene's germline CDR1 is KGHSH and CDR2 LQKENI. V lost 3 bases, J lost 4 bases, and 13 bases lay in between. The CDR3 runs to 16 residues. CDR3 nucleotides: TGTGCCAGCTCACCTGGCATAGGAGCATATAATTCACCCCTCCACTTT. Translated, it gives CASSPGIGAYNSPLHF.